This T cell receptor beta chain was captured by sequencing in a study of blood T cell repertoires in COVID-19. Study-wide background: Sites in the United States, Italy and Spain provided acute and convalescent COVID-19 samples. T cells, B-cell-depleted T cells, or PBMCs supplied cDNA or gDNA.

The authors' processing: Scientists estimated how many nucleated cells there were by amplifying reference gene primers. TCRdb's copy holds only in-frame clones and misses some; the assay was immunoSEQ multiplex PCR. V, J and clone size derive from that table, while D and trimming were established from the DNA sequence. The table has about 270,000 clones, approximately 89% seen once. The sample taken for sequencing was peripheral blood. The receptor was derived from a woman in her forties or fifties with acute or convalescent COVID-19.

The CDR3 loop is CSVMTGMNTEAFF. The CDR3, as DNA: TGCAGCGTTATGACAGGTATGAACACTGAAGCTTTCTTT. The chain links TRBV29-1 to TRBJ1-1; D is possibly TRBD1 (6 bases). V was pared by 5 bases and J by 0 bases, with 10 bases between. The CDR3 consists of 13 residues. Germline loops: CDR1 SQVTM, CDR2 ANQGSEA.